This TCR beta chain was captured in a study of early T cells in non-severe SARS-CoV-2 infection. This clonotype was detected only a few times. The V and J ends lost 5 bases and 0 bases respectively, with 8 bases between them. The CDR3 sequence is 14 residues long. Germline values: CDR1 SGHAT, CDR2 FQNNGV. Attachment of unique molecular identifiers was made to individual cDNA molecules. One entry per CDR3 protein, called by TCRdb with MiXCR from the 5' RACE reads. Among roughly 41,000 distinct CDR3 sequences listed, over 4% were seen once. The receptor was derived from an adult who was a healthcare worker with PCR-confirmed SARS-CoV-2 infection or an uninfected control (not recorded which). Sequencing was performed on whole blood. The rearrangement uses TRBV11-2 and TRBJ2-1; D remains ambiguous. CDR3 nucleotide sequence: TGTGCCAGCAGCCCCCTTTTCTCCTACAATGAGCAGTTCTTC. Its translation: CASSPLFSYNEQFF.